Listed below are T cell receptor beta chains from one sample, sequenced in a study of regulatory T cells in long-lasting Graves disease. In TCRdb, the multiplex PCR reads were re-called with MiXCR into one record per CDR3 protein. The sample has 350,000 to 400,000 distinct CDR3 sequences; roughly 17% are singletons. These data were likewise used in another study, on T cells in Graves' hyperthyroidism and ophthalmopathy.

Sequenced here: peripheral blood mononuclear cells (PBMCs), sampled at new diagnosis, from a patient treated with antithyroid drugs. The source of these receptors is a woman between 18 and 29 years old with Graves disease. The CDR3 runs from the conserved cysteine through the conserved F or W. The D gene is left open where the match is weak. Not every row has a clone size; where given, it reads once, few, many or a size class.

TRBJ2-1 | NA | NA | TRBV7-6 | CASSLVAENNEQFF | TGTGCCAGCAGCTTAGTCGCGGAGAACAATGAGCAGTTCTTC
TRBJ2-7 | TRBD2 | NA | TRBV6-1 | CASTRGLESYEQYF | TGTGCCAGCACCCGGGGACTAGAATCCTACGAGCAGTACTTC
TRBJ2-3 | NA | many | TRBV2 | CASSFERSTQYF | TGTGCCAGCAGTTTTGAGCGATCTACGCAGTATTTT
TRBJ2-1 | TRBD1 | many | TRBV9 | CASSVGGAGQGFNEQFF | TGTGCCAGCAGCGTTGGGGGAGCGGGACAGGGCTTTAATGAGCAGTTCTTC
TRBJ1-1 | NA | few | TRBV20-1 | CSAPGLGMGTEAFF | TGCAGTGCTCCAGGACTCGGTATGGGGACTGAAGCTTTCTTT
TRBJ2-2 | NA | many | TRBV2 | CASSEGRTYTGELFF | TGTGCCAGCAGTGAAGGCAGGACTTACACCGGGGAGCTGTTTTTT
TRBJ2-7 | NA | few | TRBV9 | CASSLENGGTYEQYF | TGTGCCAGCAGCCTCGAGAACGGCGGAACCTACGAGCAGTACTTC
TRBJ2-7 | TRBD2 | many | TRBV5-1 | CASTRGRAYEQYF | TGCGCCAGCACCAGAGGGAGGGCCTACGAGCAGTACTTC
TRBJ1-3 | TRBD1 | NA | TRBV10-3 | CAIGTAGSGNTIYF | TGTGCCATCGGGACAGCAGGCTCTGGAAACACCATATATTTT
TRBJ2-1 | TRBD1 | many | TRBV5-1 | CASSSRTGSLYNEQFF | TGCGCCAGCAGCTCGAGGACAGGGAGCTTATACAATGAGCAGTTCTTC
TRBJ2-3 | NA | many | TRBV30 | CAWSVRQSDTQYF | TGTGCCTGGAGTGTACGTCAGTCAGATACGCAGTATTTT
TRBJ1-1 | NA | few | TRBV19 | CASSILLGTEAFF | TGTGCCAGTAGTATCCTGCTCGGCACTGAAGCTTTCTTT
TRBJ2-1 | NA | NA | TRBV19 | CASSRGGQYNEQFF | TGTGCCAGTAGTAGGGGGGGACAGTACAATGAGCAGTTCTTC
TRBJ2-1 | TRBD2 | many | TRBV28 | CAGHRAGGENEQFF | TGTGCCGGGCACCGAGCGGGAGGGGAAAATGAGCAGTTCTTC
TRBJ2-6 | NA | few | TRBV2 | CASCDSGANVLTF | TGTGCCAGCTGTGATTCCGGGGCCAACGTCCTGACTTTC
TRBJ1-5 | NA | many | TRBV30 | CAWSSTQGGFGGNQPQHF | TGTGCCTGGAGCAGCACGCAGGGAGGCTTCGGGGGCAATCAGCCCCAGCATTTT
TRBJ2-7 | NA | many | TRBV18 | CASSLYRESYEQYF | TGTGCCAGCTCACTATACAGGGAGTCCTACGAGCAGTACTTC
TRBJ2-3 | TRBD2 | many | TRBV27 | CASSLSTSGRTDTQYF | TGTGCCAGCAGTCTTTCCACTAGCGGCAGAACAGATACGCAGTATTTT
TRBJ2-2 | NA | NA | TRBV12-5 | CASGLVLTGNTGELFF | TGTGCTAGTGGTTTGGTACTCACGGGGAACACCGGGGAGCTGTTTTTT
TRBJ2-7 | TRBD2 | many | TRBV20-1 | CSASKGTRVGEQYF | TGCAGTGCCAGCAAAGGGACTAGAGTGGGCGAGCAGTACTTC
TRBJ2-3 | TRBD2 | many | TRBV28 | CASAHEIRRGEDTQYF | TGTGCCAGCGCTCACGAGATAAGGCGGGGGGAAGATACGCAGTATTTT
TRBJ2-5 | TRBD2 | many | TRBV28 | CASSRLALRRETQYF | TGTGCCAGCAGTCGACTAGCCCTTAGGAGGGAGACCCAGTACTTC
TRBJ1-4 | NA | few | TRBV28 | CASSLSLRPEKLFF | TGTGCCAGCAGTTTAAGCCTTCGGCCGGAAAAACTGTTTTTT
TRBJ2-7 | NA | many | TRBV7-2 | CASSPYPSYEQYF | TGTGCCAGCAGCCCGTATCCCTCCTACGAGCAGTACTTC
TRBJ2-3 | NA | many | TRBV20-1 | CSARDAFSTDTQYF | TGCAGTGCTAGAGATGCGTTTAGTACAGATACGCAGTATTTT
TRBJ2-4 | NA | many | TRBV3-1 | CASSLGPIQYF | TGTGCCAGCAGCCTCGGCCCAATTCAGTACTTC
TRBJ2-7 | TRBD2 | once | TRBV5-1 | CASSLVASGDHEQYF | TGCGCCAGCAGCTTGGTGGCTAGCGGGGACCACGAGCAGTACTTC
TRBJ1-1 | NA | few | TRBV7-2 | CASNLDPGAGTEAFF | TGTGCCAGTAACCTGGACCCAGGGGCTGGCACTGAAGCTTTCTTT
TRBJ1-1 | TRBD1 | many | TRBV5-1 | CASSLVANRGNTEAFF | TGCGCCAGCAGCTTGGTGGCCAACAGGGGGAACACTGAAGCTTTCTTT
TRBJ2-1 | TRBD2 | many | TRBV5-1 | CASSPTSVNNEQFF | TGCGCCAGCAGCCCGACTAGCGTAAACAATGAGCAGTTCTTC
TRBJ2-7 | NA | NA | TRBV20-1 | CSARPRDGYEQYF | TGCAGTGCTAGACCCCGGGACGGTTACGAGCAGTACTTC